These 29 T cell receptor beta chains were all obtained from the same sample, sequenced in a study of Tregs in tolerant kidney transplant recipients. Some clones are missing from TCRdb's copy, which holds only in-frame ones; the method was immunoSEQ multiplex PCR. Here the sample table reports fewer than 55,000 clones. The material sequenced was CD4+ T cells from blood, taken before the transplant. The receptors come from a human donor who received a combined kidney and bone marrow transplant.

In regard to this clone: The sequenced fragment ends 3 residues before the CDR3 boundary, so the rest is inferred from the germline J gene. The J gene is TRBJ2-1, the V gene TRBV30; TRBD2 matches at 11 bases. The V and J ends lost 1 base and 0 bases, in that order; junction bases with no gene match: 2. CDR1 is GTSNPN, CDR2 SVGIG, per germline (reference sequence). There are 16 residues in the CDR3. CDR3 region: CAWSGLAGSSYNEQFF. The sequenced part of the CDR3 DNA is TGTGCCTGGAGTGGACTAGCGGGAAGCTCCTACAATGAG. Full variable domain (rest looked up from reference TRBV30 and TRBJ2-1): SQTIHQWPATLVQPVGSPLSLECTVEGTSNPNLYWYRQAAGRGLQLLFYSVGIGQISSEVPQNLSASRPQDRQFILSSKKLLLSDSGFYLCAWSGLAGSSYNEQFFGPGTRLTVL.

CDR3 sequence reads: CASSVSGGRLNEQFF. Partial CDR3 DNA: TGCGCCAGCAGCGTTAGCGGGGGGCGCCTAAATGAG. This sequence joins TRBV5-1 and TRBJ2-1; the match to TRBD2 covers 10 bases. With the read ending 3 residues before the CDR3 end, the germline J gene is used to fill in that end. Trimming at V came to 4 bases and at J to 7 bases, leaving 8 bases not matched to a gene. This CDR3 is built from 15 residues. Germline V gives CDR1 SGHRS, CDR2 YFSETQ.

Regarding this clone: The missing CDR3 end, 3 residues past where the read stops, is filled in from the germline J gene. V usage is TRBV5-4 and J usage is TRBJ2-1; D remains ambiguous. The CDR3 totals 13 residues. The germline V gene encodes CDR1 SGHNT and CDR2 YYREEE (reference sequence). V lost 1 base and J lost 4, with 6 bases in between. The sequenced CDR3 bases are TGTGCCAGCAGCTTGACCCAGTACAATGAG. Translated, it gives CASSLTQYNE. The entire CDR3 reads CASSLTQYNEQFF.

Points on this clone: The CDR3 goes on 3 residues after the read ends, and that part is filled in from the germline J gene. The chain has TRBV29-1 and TRBJ1-3, with D unclear. Looked up from germline, CDR1 is SQVTM and CDR2 is ANQGSEA. The CDR3 is 9 residues long. The sequenced CDR3 bases are TGCAGCGCGGGCGGGACC. Residues: CSAGGT. In full, the CDR3 is CSAGGTIYF.

Comment on this clone: The read terminates 3 residues ahead of where the CDR3 ends, so the germline J gene completes it. This chain links TRBV29-1 with TRBJ1-1; 8 bases match TRBD1. The germline V gene has CDR1 SQVTM and CDR2 ANQGSEA. The V gene end was trimmed by 7 bases and the J gene end by 1 base; junction bases not matched to a gene: 8. The CDR3 consists of 14 residues. The CDR3 is CSAQTQGENTEAFF. The DNA read from the CDR3 is TGCAGCGCCCAAACACAGGGGGAGAACACTGAA. Filled out from reference TRBV29-1 and TRBJ1-1, the complete variable domain reads SAVISQKPSRDICQRGTSLTIQCQVDSQVTMMFWYRQQPGQSLTLIATANQGSEATYESGFVIDKFPISRPNLTFSTLTVSNMSPEDSSIYLCSAQTQGENTEAFFGQGTRLTVV.

On this clone: Sequencing ends 3 residues short of the CDR3 end; the germline J gene provides the rest. The genes are TRBV2 and TRBJ2-1, with TRBD2 identical over 11 bases. Germline loops: CDR1 SNHLY, CDR2 FYNNEI. After removal of 1 base from V and 3 bases from J, the junction contained 2 bases not matched to a gene. The CDR3 is 16 residues long. The CDR3 loop is CASSEGLAGIYNEQFF. The sequenced CDR3 bases are TGTGCCAGCAGTGAAGGACTAGCGGGAATCTACAATGAG.

CDR3 in amino acids: CASSLGQGQGSYEQYF. The part of the CDR3 DNA that was read is TGTGCCAGCAGTTTAGGTCAGGGCCAGGGCTCCTACGAG. This chain links TRBV27 with TRBJ2-7; TRBD1 is a possible D gene (5 bases). Read sequence stops 3 residues before the CDR3 end, and the germline J gene provides the missing end. Germline V lookup: CDR1 MNHEY, CDR2 SMNVEV (reference sequence). Trimming shortened V by 2 bases and J by 0 bases, and 14 bases separated the two germline ends. The CDR3 extends over 16 amino acids.

About this clone: The CDR3 goes on 3 residues after the read ends, and that part is filled in from the germline J gene. The chain links TRBV5-6 to TRBJ1-2; perhaps TRBD1 as D (5 bases). The CDR3 consists of 14 residues. Germline lookup yields CDR1 SGHDT and CDR2 YYEEEE. CDR3 bases read: TGTGCCAGCAGCTTCGGCACGGTCGAGGGGGGC. This codes for CASSFGTVEGG. In full, the CDR3 is CASSFGTVEGGYTF.

Note on this clone: The read ends 3 residues early relative to the CDR3; the germline J gene fills the gap. This chain connects TRBV6-1 to TRBJ2-1, with a possible D match to TRBD2 (6 bases). The germline gives CDR1 MNHNS, CDR2 SASEGT. This CDR3 contains 15 residues. V was clipped by 1 base and J by 1 base, with 8 bases between them. The CDR3 loop reads CASSEGLESYNEQFF. Incomplete CDR3 DNA: TGTGCCAGCAGTGAAGGACTAGAGTCCTACAATGAG.

For this clone: Sequencing ends 3 residues short of the CDR3 end; the germline J gene provides the rest. This chain uses TRBV7-2 with TRBJ2-5; D is possibly TRBD1 (6 bases). Germline loops: CDR1 SGHTA, CDR2 FQGNSA. The CDR3 has 13 amino acids. Trimming took off 3 bases at V and 5 bases at J, with 10 bases between the two ends. Here the CDR3 reads CASSFRRGETQYF. The sequenced CDR3 bases are TGTGCCAGCAGCTTCCGTAGGGGGGAGACC.

The CDR3 reads CASSAPDWASTDTQYF. The covered CDR3 bases are TGTGCCAGCAGTGCCCCGGACTGGGCTAGCACAGATACG. The chain uses TRBV2 and TRBJ2-3; D is possibly TRBD2 (5 bases). Read sequence stops 3 residues before the CDR3 end, and the germline J gene provides the missing end. This CDR3 is built from 16 residues. V dropped 4 bases and J dropped 0 bases, with 14 bases sitting between them. CDR1 is SNHLY and CDR2 is FYNNEI in the germline V gene.

Comments on this clone: The sequenced fragment ends 3 residues before the CDR3 boundary, so the rest is inferred from the germline J gene. The chain joins TRBV19 to TRBJ2-7, with D possibly being TRBD2 (6 bases). The CDR3 sequence is 13 residues long. Germline V gene sequence: CDR1 LNHDA, CDR2 SQIVND (reference sequence). The germline V and J ends were trimmed by 5 bases and 0 bases, with 8 bases remaining between them. CDR3 residues: CASSLAFSYEQYF. The CDR3 bases that were read are TGTGCCAGTAGTCTAGCGTTCTCCTACGAG.

Concerning this clone itself: The read terminates 3 residues before the CDR3 end, so the remaining end is supplied by the germline J gene. The chain has TRBV7-8 and TRBJ1-2, with 7 bases fitting TRBD1. Germline V gene lookup returns CDR1 SGHVS and CDR2 FQNEAQ. This CDR3 has 17 residues. The V gene end was trimmed by 2 bases and the J gene end by 4 bases; junction bases not matched to a gene: 13. CDR3 protein: CASSLLPAEGQLYGYTF. CDR3 DNA, as far as it was read: TGTGCCAGCAGCTTACTCCCGGCGGAGGGACAGCTCTATGGC.

As concerns this clone: The read falls 3 residues short of the CDR3 end, and the missing part is taken from the germline J gene. The rearrangement links TRBV5-1 to TRBJ2-2; TRBD2 is a possible D gene (6 bases). CDR1 and CDR2 (germline): SGHRS, YFSETQ. Trimming took off 4 bases at V and 5 bases at J, with 15 bases between the two ends. This CDR3 has 15 residues. The CDR3 DNA, read in part, is TGCGCCAGCAGCGGCCCGGCGGGGTTGACCGGGGAG. This translates into CASSGPAGLTGE. The entire CDR3 reads CASSGPAGLTGELFF.

About this clone itself: The CDR3 goes on 3 residues after the read ends, and that part is filled in from the germline J gene. This chain joins TRBV5-1 and TRBJ1-1; D might be TRBD1 (6 bases). The germline V gene encodes CDR1 SGHRS and CDR2 YFSETQ. The CDR3 has 15 amino acids. The V end lost 0 bases, the J end lost 0 bases, and 9 bases lay between the germline ends. The covered CDR3 bases are TGCGCCAGCAGCTTGGGGACAGCAATGAACACTGAA. The encoded protein is CASSLGTAMNTE. The CDR3 in full is CASSLGTAMNTEAFF.

A note on this clone: The CDR3 goes on 3 residues after the read ends, and that part is filled in from the germline J gene. The V call is TRBV7-2, the J call TRBJ2-7; TRBD1 might be the D (5 bases). V dropped 2 bases and J dropped 2 bases, with 10 bases sitting between them. Germline V lookup: CDR1 SGHTA, CDR2 FQGNSA. CDR3 length: 14 residues. Incomplete CDR3 DNA: TGTGCCAGCAGCTTACCAGGGTGGACCTACGAG. This encodes CASSLPGWTYE. In full, the CDR3 reads CASSLPGWTYEQYF.

A remark on this clone: The CDR3 is cut off 3 residues early in the read; its end comes from the germline J gene. The V and J genes are TRBV7-7 and TRBJ2-2, with unresolved D. Germline V gene lookup returns CDR1 SSHAT and CDR2 FNYEAQ (reference sequence). This CDR3 region has 13 residues. Deletions cut 1 base from V and 3 bases from J, with 3 bases between. CDR3 region: CASSLEDTGELFF. CDR3 DNA, as far as it was read: TGTGCCAGCAGCTTAGAGGACACCGGGGAG.

As to this clone: The sequenced fragment ends 3 residues before the CDR3 boundary, so the rest is inferred from the germline J gene. The J gene is TRBJ1-2, the V gene TRBV6-1; D gene uncertain. Germline V gene data show CDR1 as MNHNS and CDR2 as SASEGT. The ends were cut back, 3 bases at V and 6 bases at J, with 5 bases in the middle. The CDR3 length is 11 residues. CDR3 DNA (partial): TGTGCCAGCAGTGATTTCGATGGC. Its protein product is CASSDFDG. The complete CDR3 sequence is CASSDFDGYTF.

In the case of this clone: The read halts 3 residues ahead of the CDR3 end, with the missing end drawn from the germline J gene. The rearrangement joins TRBV7-9 to TRBJ1-5; TRBD1 is a possible D gene (6 bases). Between the trimmed V and J ends, which lost 4 bases and 6 bases, there was a span of 13 bases. The V gene's germline CDR1 is SEHNR and CDR2 FQNEAQ (reference sequence). This CDR3 is built from 14 residues. CDR3: CASSSPRGVQPQHF. Partial CDR3 DNA: TGTGCCAGCAGCTCCCCCAGGGGCGTTCAGCCC.

In regard to this clone: The read ends 3 residues before the CDR3 terminus; that terminus is restored from the germline J gene. The chain has TRBV18 and TRBJ2-7; 8 nucleotides align to TRBD1. CDR1 is KGHSH and CDR2 is LQKENI in the germline V gene. There are 15 residues in the CDR3. V shed 6 bases and J 6 bases; nucleotides not matched to a gene: 13. CDR3 region: CASSPRTGLRSEQYF. CDR3 bases read: TGTGCCAGCTCTCCTAGGACAGGGCTACGGTCCGAG.

A word on this clone: The read terminates 3 residues before the CDR3 end, so the remaining end is supplied by the germline J gene. The chain is built from TRBV18 and TRBJ2-7; no definite D call. CDR1 and CDR2 (germline): KGHSH, LQKENI. The CDR3 loop spans 13 amino acids. With 3 bases removed from V and 4 bases from J, the gap between germline ends came to 10 bases. This chain's CDR3 is CASSPSIGYEQYF. The CDR3 bases that were read are TGTGCCAGCTCACCTTCGATCGGGTACGAG.

Comments on this clone: The read is 3 residues too short to cover the CDR3 end, so that end is filled in from the germline J gene. This chain joins TRBV10-3 and TRBJ1-4; D unresolved. Per germline, CDR1 ENHRY and CDR2 SYGVKD. This CDR3 has 13 residues. Partial CDR3 DNA: TGTGCCATCAGTGAGTCCGGCGTAGGGAAA. Translating it yields CAISESGVGK. The complete CDR3 protein is CAISESGVGKLFF.

About this clone: With the read ending 3 residues before the CDR3 end, the germline J gene is used to fill in that end. This chain connects TRBV2 to TRBJ2-7, with a weak D call TRBD1 (6 bases). The CDR3 totals 13 residues. The V end lost 6 bases, the J end lost 2 bases, and 11 bases lay between the germline ends. Looked up from germline, CDR1 is SNHLY and CDR2 is FYNNEI. CDR3 protein: CASRIRGPYEQYF. The covered CDR3 bases are TGTGCCAGCAGAATCAGGGGTCCCTACGAG.

Concerning this clone itself: The read comes to an end 3 residues before the CDR3 does, leaving the germline J gene to fill in the end. The chain recombines TRBV19 with TRBJ2-3; TRBD2 matches at 11 bases. The ends lost 5 bases at V and 2 bases at J; junction bases unmatched: 6. Germline V gene data show CDR1 as LNHDA and CDR2 as SQIVND (reference sequence). The length of the CDR3 is 16 residues. Incomplete CDR3 DNA: TGTGCCAGTAGTCCGGGGACTAGCGGCCCCACAGATACG. Residues: CASSPGTSGPTDT. From start to end, the CDR3 is CASSPGTSGPTDTQYF.

As to this clone: The DNA ends 3 residues before the CDR3 does, and the rest of the CDR3 is filled in from the germline J gene. The chain is built from TRBV7-8 and TRBJ2-3, with unresolved D. The V gene lost 2 bases and the J gene lost 2 bases, with 11 bases spanning the gap. CDR3 length: 15 amino acids. Germline CDR1 reads SGHVS; CDR2 reads FQNEAQ. The CDR3 bases that were read are TGTGCCAGCAGCTTACGTCTATCGATCACAGATACG. Protein: CASSLRLSITDT. In full, the CDR3 reads CASSLRLSITDTQYF.

Points on this clone: The read ends 3 residues early relative to the CDR3; the germline J gene fills the gap. This chain uses TRBV5-1 with TRBJ2-2; D not certain. CDR3 length: 15 amino acids. Germline V gene lookup returns CDR1 SGHRS and CDR2 YFSETQ. Trimming stripped 0 bases from V and 7 bases from J, with 13 bases between. The covered CDR3 bases are TGCGCCAGCAGCTTGGGAGTTCAGGTCGGCGGGGAG. Translated: CASSLGVQVGGE. The entire CDR3 protein reads CASSLGVQVGGELFF.

Comments on this clone: With the read ending 3 residues before the CDR3 end, the germline J gene is used to fill in that end. The chain has TRBV7-2 and TRBJ1-3, with D tentatively TRBD1 (6 bases). There are 13 residues in the CDR3. Germline V CDR1 and CDR2: SGHTA, FQGNSA. V dropped 3 bases and J dropped 6 bases, with 9 bases sitting between them. This CDR3 reads CASSLGGLNTIYF. CDR3 bases read: TGTGCCAGCAGCTTGGGGGGGCTAAACACC.

Turning to this clone: The read stops 3 residues short of the end of the CDR3; the missing end is completed from the germline J gene. The rearrangement uses TRBV2 and TRBJ1-1; weak D call: TRBD1 (6 bases). Trimming took off 2 bases at V and 4 bases at J, with 11 bases between the two ends. This CDR3 has 14 amino acids. In germline, CDR1 is SNHLY, CDR2 FYNNEI. CDR3 loop: CASSEKGRGTEAFF. The sequenced CDR3 bases are TGTGCCAGCAGTGAAAAGGGCAGGGGCACTGAA. Looking up the rest from reference TRBV2 and TRBJ1-1 gives the full variable domain: EPEVTQTPSHQVTQMGQEVILRCVPISNHLYFYWYRQILGQKVEFLVSFYNNEISEKSEIFDDQFSVERPDGSNFTLKIRSTKLEDSAMYFCASSEKGRGTEAFFGQGTRLTVV.

In the case of this clone: The CDR3 end is not reached by the read, which stops 3 residues before it; the germline J gene fills it in. The J gene is TRBJ2-7, the V gene TRBV7-2; 7 bases agree with TRBD2. The CDR3 is 16 amino acids. The J segment lost 3 bases and the V segment lost 0 bases, leaving 8 bases of the junction unmatched. The germline V gene encodes CDR1 SGHTA and CDR2 FQGNSA. CDR3 DNA (partial): TGTGCCAGCAGCTTAGCGAAGAGCGGGATCCACTACGAG. This sequence encodes CASSLAKSGIHYE. The entire CDR3 reads CASSLAKSGIHYEQYF. Using reference TRBV7-2 and TRBJ2-7 for the parts outside the CDR3, the full variable domain is GAGVSQSPSNKVTEKGKDVELRCDPISGHTALYWYRQSLGQGLEFLIYFQGNSAPDKSGLPSDRFSAERTGGSVSTLTIQRTQQEDSAVYLCASSLAKSGIHYEQYFGPGTRLTVT.